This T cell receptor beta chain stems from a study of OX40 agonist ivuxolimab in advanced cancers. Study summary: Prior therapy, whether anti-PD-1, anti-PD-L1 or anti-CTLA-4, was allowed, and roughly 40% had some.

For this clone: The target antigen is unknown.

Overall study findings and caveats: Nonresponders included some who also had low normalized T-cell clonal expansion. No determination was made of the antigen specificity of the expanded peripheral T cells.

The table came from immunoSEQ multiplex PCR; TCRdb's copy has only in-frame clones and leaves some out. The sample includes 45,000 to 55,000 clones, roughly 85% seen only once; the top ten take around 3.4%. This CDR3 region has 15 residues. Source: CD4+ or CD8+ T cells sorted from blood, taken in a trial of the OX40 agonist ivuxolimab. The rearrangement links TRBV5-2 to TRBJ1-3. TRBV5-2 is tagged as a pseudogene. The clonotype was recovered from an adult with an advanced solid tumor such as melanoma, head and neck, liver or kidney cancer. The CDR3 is CASSLGGVVGNTIYF. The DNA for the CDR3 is TGTGCCAGCAGCTTAGGCGGGGTGGTTGGAAACACCATATATTTT.